Reported below is one TCR beta chain. What it binds is unknown. Germline V lookup: CDR1 MGHRA, CDR2 YSYEKL. The CDR3 extends over 15 amino acids. Trimming took off 1 base at V and 7 bases at J, with 16 bases between the two ends. This sample was taken from a study of OX40 agonist ivuxolimab in advanced cancers. Whole-study results and caveats: Normalized T-cell clonal expansion was also low in some nonresponders. Those patients achieving a partial response at 0.1-3.0 mg/kg showed among the lowest clonal expansion.

Here immunoSEQ multiplex PCR was the method, and the copy in TCRdb shows in-frame clones only, minus some. The data contain over 65,000 clones, 80% to 95% of them singletons. The source material was CD4+ or CD8+ T cells sorted from blood, sampled in a trial of the OX40 agonist ivuxolimab. The chain links TRBV4-1 to TRBJ1-1; D is unclear. This clonotype originated in an adult with an advanced solid tumor such as melanoma, head and neck, liver or kidney cancer. Here the CDR3 DNA reads TGCGCCAGCAGCCAAGGAACCCCCCCGTATCATGAAGCTTTCTTT. Translated, it gives CASSQGTPPYHEAFF.